A single sample gave rise to the 27 T cell receptor beta chains below, sequenced in a study of shared clonotypes between healthy human individuals. Clones were read by immunoSEQ multiplex PCR, and TCRdb kept only the in-frame ones, dropping some. The sample includes roughly 2 million clones, almost 96% of them seen just once. Material for sequencing was naive CD4+ T cells sorted from blood. Subset given: CD45RA+ positively selected. The receptors stem from a man between 18 and 35 years old in good health.

The genes are TRBV6-5 and TRBJ2-5; TRBD2 agrees at 8 bases. In germline, CDR1 is MNHEY, CDR2 SVGAGI. Trimming removed 6 bases from V and 5 bases from J; junction bases left unmatched: 11. The CDR3 has 15 amino acids. The CDR3 DNA follows: TGTGCCAGCAGACCGGGAGGGATCGGCGGGGAGACCCAGTACTTC. This encodes CASRPGGIGGETQYF.

V gene TRBV5-8 combines with J gene TRBJ1-5, with unresolved D. This CDR3 is built from 13 residues. The V and J ends lost 4 bases and 4 bases respectively, with 9 bases between them. CDR1 is SGHTS and CDR2 is YDEGEE in the germline V gene. The CDR3 here is CASSPGRNQPQHF. The CDR3 nucleotides are TGTGCCAGCAGCCCGGGCCGTAATCAGCCCCAGCATTTT.

The chain recombines TRBV6-5 with TRBJ1-5, with a possible D match to TRBD1 (6 bases). Trimming shortened V by 6 bases and J by 6 bases, and 15 bases separated the two germline ends. Per germline, CDR1 MNHEY and CDR2 SVGAGI. The CDR3 covers 14 residues. This chain's CDR3 is CASRETGVGQPQHF. DNA for the CDR3: TGTGCCAGCAGGGAGACAGGTGTAGGTCAGCCCCAGCATTTT.

This chain uses TRBV25-1 with TRBJ2-1, with TRBD2 matching 9 bases. The CDR3 spans 17 residues. The ends lost 6 bases at V and 7 bases at J; junction bases unmatched: 16. Germline loops: CDR1 MGHDK, CDR2 SYGVNS. CDR3 region: CASSELAGPLMVNEQFF. The DNA of the CDR3 is TGTGCCAGCAGCGAACTAGCGGGCCCCCTGATGGTAAATGAGCAGTTCTTC.

V usage is TRBV5-1 and J usage is TRBJ2-1; D call uncertain. V gave up 4 bases and J gave up 0 bases, with 11 bases separating them. CDR1 is SGHRS, CDR2 YFSETQ, per germline. There are 15 residues in the CDR3. The CDR3 coding sequence is TGCGCCAGCAGCGAATTGGCCAGCTCCTACAATGAGCAGTTCTTC. This codes for CASSELASSYNEQFF.

The chain carries TRBV27 and TRBJ2-7, with 8 bases lining up with TRBD1. Germline CDR1 reads MNHEY; CDR2 reads SMNVEV (reference sequence). Unmatched junction bases numbered 9, after V lost 3 bases and J lost 5 bases. This CDR3 spans 15 amino acids. The CDR3 nucleotides read TGTGCCAGCAGTTTGCCCAGGACAGGGTTTAACGAGCAGTACTTC. It specifies CASSLPRTGFNEQYF.

V usage is TRBV5-1 and J usage is TRBJ2-1; 7 bases are shared with TRBD1. This CDR3 has 17 amino acids. V was pared by 1 base and J by 3 bases, with 10 bases of the junction left unmatched. Per germline, CDR1 SGHRS and CDR2 YFSETQ. CDR3 region: CASSLTSPTGNYNEQFF. The CDR3 DNA sequence: TGCGCCAGCAGCTTGACCTCCCCGACAGGGAACTACAATGAGCAGTTCTTC.

With respect to this clone: Other DNA sequences within the sample encode an identical CDR3. The chain recombines TRBV5-1 with TRBJ2-2; 9 bases fit TRBD1. The germline gives CDR1 SGHRS, CDR2 YFSETQ. The V segment lost 1 base and the J segment 1 base; nucleotides outside the gene matches: 2. This CDR3 region has 16 residues. The CDR3 loop is CASSLSGQGNTGELFF. The DNA of the CDR3 is TGCGCCAGCAGCTTGTCGGGACAGGGGAACACCGGGGAGCTGTTTTTT.

The chain employs TRBV7-9 and TRBJ2-5; 10 positions agree with TRBD2. Per the germline V gene, CDR1 is SEHNR and CDR2 is FQNEAQ (reference sequence). V lost 5 bases, J lost 6 bases, and 12 bases stayed unmatched. The CDR3 length is 16 residues. The CDR3 is CASSRQLAGERKTQYF. CDR3 in DNA: TGTGCCAGCAGCCGCCAGCTAGCGGGAGAAAGAAAGACCCAGTACTTC.

The genes are TRBV9 and TRBJ2-3; D call uncertain. Trimming cost V 5 bases and J 3 bases, with 7 bases left between them. Germline V gives CDR1 SGDLS, CDR2 YYNGEE. The CDR3 spans 12 residues. The CDR3 sequence is CASSLNTDTQYF. CDR3 nucleotide sequence: TGTGCCAGCAGTCTTAATACAGATACGCAGTATTTT. The full variable domain, with the rest looked up from reference TRBV9 and TRBJ2-3, is DSGVTQTPKHLITATGQRVTLRCSPRSGDLSVYWYQQSLDQGLQFLIQYYNGEERAKGNILERFSAQQFPDLHSELNLSSLELGDSALYFCASSLNTDTQYFGPGTRLTVL.

This chain links TRBV19 with TRBJ2-7; the D gene is possibly TRBD2 (6 bases). V was shortened by 8 bases and J by 2 bases, with 16 bases between the two germline ends. This CDR3 region has 14 residues. CDR1 LNHDA and CDR2 SQIVND come from the germline V gene (reference sequence). The chain's CDR3 is CASEAGTGPYEQYF. The CDR3, as DNA: TGTGCCAGTGAAGCCGGGACTGGGCCCTACGAGCAGTACTTC.

The chain links TRBV6-5 to TRBJ2-7, with D unclear. The CDR3 loop spans 15 amino acids. V was clipped by 6 bases and J by 3 bases, with 18 bases between them. CDR1 and CDR2 from the germline V gene are MNHEY and SVGAGI. DNA of the CDR3: TGTGCCAGCAGGGCCACACCGATATCCTACTACGAGCAGTACTTC. Translating gives CASRATPISYYEQYF.

The V and J genes are TRBV9 and TRBJ2-5; 8 bases fit TRBD1. The CDR3 consists of 18 residues. The J segment lost 5 bases and the V segment lost 4 bases, leaving 19 bases of the junction unmatched. Germline CDR1 and CDR2: SGDLS and YYNGEE. Here the CDR3 DNA reads TGTGCCAGCAGCCCACAAATCCCCGGACAGGGACCCCCCGAGACCCAGTACTTC. It encodes CASSPQIPGQGPPETQYF.

In DNA form, the CDR3 reads TGTGCCAGCAGCTTAGGCTTGACGGGCAATGAGCAGTTCTTC. Protein: CASSLGLTGNEQFF. This chain links TRBV7-2 with TRBJ2-1; no clear D gene. This CDR3 spans 14 amino acids. V was pared by 1 base and J by 6 bases, with 10 bases between. From germline, CDR1 is SGHTA and CDR2 FQGNSA.

The V call is TRBV25-1, the J call TRBJ1-1, with unresolved D. V lost 4 bases, J lost 2 bases, and 5 bases lay in between. The CDR3 is 12 residues long. Germline V gene lookup returns CDR1 MGHDK and CDR2 SYGVNS. The CDR3 here is CASSVQNTEAFF. For the CDR3, the DNA is TGTGCCAGCAGTGTCCAAAACACTGAAGCTTTCTTT.

V and J are TRBV6-5 and TRBJ2-5; D unresolved. The germline gives CDR1 MNHEY, CDR2 SVGAGI. V was clipped by 0 bases and J by 5 bases, with 10 bases between them. CDR3 size: 14 residues. CDR3 DNA: TGTGCCAGCAGTTACTCGCACCCACAGGAGACCCAGTACTTC. The encoded protein is CASSYSHPQETQYF.

In regard to this clone: Within the sample, other DNA sequences also encode this same CDR3. The rearrangement links TRBV2 to TRBJ1-2; 8 bases map to TRBD1. The CDR3 loop spans 14 amino acids. Germline V CDR1 and CDR2: SNHLY, FYNNEI. Trimming at V came to 5 bases and at J to 2 bases, leaving 4 bases not matched to a gene. The CDR3 DNA reads TGTGCCAGCAGTTTTGACAGGGGAAACTATGGCTACACCTTC. Translating gives CASSFDRGNYGYTF.

Comment on this clone: Other nucleotide sequences in the sample specify the same CDR3. This chain connects TRBV10-3 to TRBJ2-3; D gene unclear. Germline CDR1 ENHRY, CDR2 SYGVKD. V lost 2 bases, J lost 0 bases, and 9 bases lay in between. The CDR3 has 15 residues. CDR3 sequence (DNA): TGTGCCATCAGTGAGGGCGGCTTAAGCACAGATACGCAGTATTTT. It specifies CAISEGGLSTDTQYF.

V gene TRBV9 combines with J gene TRBJ2-1, with 11 bases lining up with TRBD2. V dropped 4 bases and J dropped 5; count of bases not matched to a gene: 5. CDR1 and CDR2 from the germline V gene are SGDLS and YYNGEE. This CDR3 is 15 amino acids long. The CDR3 nucleotides are TGTGCCAGCAGCATTTCTAGCGGGAGGAACAATGAGCAGTTCTTC. Translated, it gives CASSISSGRNNEQFF.

This rearrangement joins TRBV27 to TRBJ2-1; 8 nucleotides align to TRBD2. The CDR3 covers 14 residues. Germline V CDR1 and CDR2: MNHEY, SMNVEV (reference sequence). The V gene end was trimmed by 5 bases and the J gene end by 9 bases; junction bases not matched to a gene: 9. The CDR3 sequence is CASSLGTRGVEQFF. The CDR3 bases are TGTGCCAGCAGTCTCGGGACTAGAGGGGTTGAGCAGTTCTTC.

This chain joins TRBV5-1 and TRBJ2-1; TRBD2 matches at 7 bases. The V segment lost 2 bases and the J segment 2 bases; nucleotides outside the gene matches: 4. Germline V gene data show CDR1 as SGHRS and CDR2 as YFSETQ. The CDR3 extends over 15 amino acids. For the CDR3, the DNA is TGCGCCAGCAGCTTTTCTAGCGGTACCTACAATGAGCAGTTCTTC. Translating gives CASSFSSGTYNEQFF.

The gene calls are TRBV11-2 and TRBJ1-3; D uncertain. Germline-derived CDR1 and CDR2 are SGHAT and FQNNGV. Trimming stripped 5 bases from V and 2 bases from J, with 13 bases between. The CDR3 runs 15 residues. CDR3 in amino acids: CASSPGLAAGNTIYF. The DNA of the CDR3 is TGTGCCAGCAGCCCCGGACTCGCCGCTGGAAACACCATATATTTT.

V gene TRBV7-2 combines with J gene TRBJ2-3, with D possibly TRBD1 on 5 matching bases. There are 13 residues in the CDR3. Trimming cost V 5 bases and J 2 bases, with 8 bases left between them. Per the germline V gene, CDR1 is SGHTA and CDR2 is FQGNSA. The CDR3 DNA sequence: TGTGCCAGCAGCACACAGGTCACAGATACGCAGTATTTT. Its translation is CASSTQVTDTQYF.

On this clone itself: The sample contains more than one DNA sequence encoding this CDR3. CDR3 region: CASSLMGGTDTQYF. The CDR3 DNA sequence: TGTGCCAGCAGCTTAATGGGTGGCACAGATACGCAGTATTTT. This chain connects TRBV7-3 to TRBJ2-3; D remains unclear. With 1 base removed from V and 1 base from J, the gap between germline ends came to 6 bases. Germline CDR1 is SGHTA and CDR2 is FQGTGA. The CDR3 length is 14 residues.

As for this clone: This same CDR3 is encoded by further DNA sequences in the sample. The chain has TRBV5-1 and TRBJ2-5, with D uncertain. The CDR3 has 12 amino acids. Trimming pared 2 bases from V and 5 bases from J, leaving 7 bases between. CDR1 is SGHRS and CDR2 is YFSETQ in the germline V gene. The CDR3 protein is CASSLPSETQYF. CDR3 coding DNA: TGCGCCAGCAGCTTACCAAGCGAGACCCAGTACTTC.

This chain uses TRBV23-1 with TRBJ2-4; D is ambiguous. TRBV23-1 falls under the ORF class, with uncertain function. V lost 6 bases to trimming and J lost 7 bases, with 10 bases between them. This CDR3 region has 12 residues. In nucleotides, the CDR3 is TGCGCCAGCAGCCTAAGGTTTAACATTCAGTACTTC. It specifies CASSLRFNIQYF.

This sequence joins TRBV7-9 and TRBJ2-6; D ambiguous. CDR1 and CDR2 (germline): SEHNR, FQNEAQ (reference sequence). The CDR3 contains 16 residues. Trimming took 5 bases from V and 0 from J, leaving 11 bases between them. CDR3 protein: CASSPFLPSGANVLTF. The CDR3 DNA is TGTGCCAGCAGCCCCTTCCTTCCCTCTGGGGCCAACGTCCTGACTTTC.